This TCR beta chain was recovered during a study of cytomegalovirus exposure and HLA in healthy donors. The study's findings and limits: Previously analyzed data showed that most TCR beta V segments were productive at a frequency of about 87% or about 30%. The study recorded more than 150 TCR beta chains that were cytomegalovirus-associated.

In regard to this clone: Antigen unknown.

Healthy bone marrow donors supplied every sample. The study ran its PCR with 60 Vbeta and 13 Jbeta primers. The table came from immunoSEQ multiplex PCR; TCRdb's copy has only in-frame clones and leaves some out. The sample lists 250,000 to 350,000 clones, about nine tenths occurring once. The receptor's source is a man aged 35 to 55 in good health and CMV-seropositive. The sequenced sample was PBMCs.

CDR3 sequence reads: CASSLLAGGGNEQFF. The CDR3 DNA reads TGTGCCAGCAGCTTACTAGCGGGAGGGGGGAATGAGCAGTTCTTC. The chain links TRBV7-9 to TRBJ2-1, with 12 bases that match TRBD2. Germline V gives CDR1 SEHNR, CDR2 FQNEAQ (reference sequence). This CDR3 has 15 residues. After removal of 2 bases from V and 7 bases from J, the junction contained 3 bases not matched to a gene.